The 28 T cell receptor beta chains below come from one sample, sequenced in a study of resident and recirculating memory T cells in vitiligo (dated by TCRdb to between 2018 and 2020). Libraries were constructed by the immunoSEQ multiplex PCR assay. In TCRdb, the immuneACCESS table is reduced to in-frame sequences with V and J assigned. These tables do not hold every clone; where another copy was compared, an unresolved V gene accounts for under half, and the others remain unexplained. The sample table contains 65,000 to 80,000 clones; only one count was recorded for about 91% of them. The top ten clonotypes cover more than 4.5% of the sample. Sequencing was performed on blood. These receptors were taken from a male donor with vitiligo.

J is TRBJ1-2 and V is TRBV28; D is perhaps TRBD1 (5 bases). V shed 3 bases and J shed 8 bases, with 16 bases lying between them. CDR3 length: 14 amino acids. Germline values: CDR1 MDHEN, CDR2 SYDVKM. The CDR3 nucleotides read TGTGCCAGCAGTTTGGTGTCTCAGGGCTGGGGCTACACCTTC. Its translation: CASSLVSQGWGYTF.

The CDR3 region is CATQTGPGELFF. The CDR3 DNA follows: TGTGCCACCCAGACAGGCCCCGGGGAGCTGTTTTTT. This chain connects TRBV15 to TRBJ2-2, with TRBD1 as a possible D gene (6 bases). The CDR3 contains 12 residues. Germline loops: CDR1 LNHNV, CDR2 YYDKDF (reference sequence). V gave up 8 bases and J gave up 6 bases, with 10 bases separating them.

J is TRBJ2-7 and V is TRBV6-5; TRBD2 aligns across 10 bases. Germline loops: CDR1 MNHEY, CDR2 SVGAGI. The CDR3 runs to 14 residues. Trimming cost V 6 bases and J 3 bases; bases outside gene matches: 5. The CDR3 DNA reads TGTGCCAGCAGGCCTAGCGGGAGAAACTACGAGCAGTACTTC. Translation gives CASRPSGRNYEQYF.

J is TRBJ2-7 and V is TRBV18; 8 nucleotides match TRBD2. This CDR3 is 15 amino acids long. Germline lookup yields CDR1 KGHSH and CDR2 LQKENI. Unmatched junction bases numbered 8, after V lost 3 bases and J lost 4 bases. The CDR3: CASSPSGGDGYEQYF. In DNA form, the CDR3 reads TGTGCCAGCTCACCGTCGGGAGGGGATGGTTACGAGCAGTACTTC.

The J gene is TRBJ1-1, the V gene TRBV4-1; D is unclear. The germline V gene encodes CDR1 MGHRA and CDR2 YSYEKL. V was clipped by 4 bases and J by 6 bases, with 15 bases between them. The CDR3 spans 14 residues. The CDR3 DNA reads TGCGCCAGCAGCCCCCGGGCGGGAGGGCCTGAAGCTTTCTTT. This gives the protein CASSPRAGGPEAFF.

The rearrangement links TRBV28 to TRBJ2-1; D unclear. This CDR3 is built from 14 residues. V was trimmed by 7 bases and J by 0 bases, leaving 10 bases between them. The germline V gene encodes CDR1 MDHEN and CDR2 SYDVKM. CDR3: CASTPFSSYNEQFF. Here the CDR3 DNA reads TGTGCCAGCACCCCGTTCAGCTCCTACAATGAGCAGTTCTTC.

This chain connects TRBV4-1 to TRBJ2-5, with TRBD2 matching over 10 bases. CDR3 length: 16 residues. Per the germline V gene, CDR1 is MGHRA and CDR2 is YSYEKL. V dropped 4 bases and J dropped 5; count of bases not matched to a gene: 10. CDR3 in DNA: TGCGCCAGCAGCCTTCGTCCAGCGGGAGGGGGGGAGACCCAGTACTTC. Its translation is CASSLRPAGGGETQYF.

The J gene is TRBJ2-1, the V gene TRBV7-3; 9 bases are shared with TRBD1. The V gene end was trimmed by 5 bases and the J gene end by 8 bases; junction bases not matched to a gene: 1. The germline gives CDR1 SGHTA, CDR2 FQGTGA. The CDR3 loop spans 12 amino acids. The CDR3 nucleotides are TGTGCCAGCAGCAGGACAGGGGATGAGCAGTTCTTC. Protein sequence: CASSRTGDEQFF.

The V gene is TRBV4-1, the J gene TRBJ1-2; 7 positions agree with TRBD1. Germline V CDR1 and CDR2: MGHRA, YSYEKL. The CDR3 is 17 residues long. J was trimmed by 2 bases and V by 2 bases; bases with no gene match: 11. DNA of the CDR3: TGCGCCAGCAGCCAAAAGGCAGCAAAGGGGGCAAACTATGGCTACACCTTC. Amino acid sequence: CASSQKAAKGANYGYTF.

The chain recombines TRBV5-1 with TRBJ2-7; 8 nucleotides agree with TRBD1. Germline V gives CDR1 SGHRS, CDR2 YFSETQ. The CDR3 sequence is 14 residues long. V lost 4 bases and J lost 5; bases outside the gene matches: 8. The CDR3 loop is CASSPDRAENEQYF. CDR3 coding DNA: TGCGCCAGCAGCCCGGACAGGGCGGAGAACGAGCAGTACTTC.

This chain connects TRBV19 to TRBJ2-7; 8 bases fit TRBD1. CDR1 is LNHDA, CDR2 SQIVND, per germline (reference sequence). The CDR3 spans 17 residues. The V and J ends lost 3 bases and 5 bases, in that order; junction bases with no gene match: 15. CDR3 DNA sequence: TGTGCCAGTAGTATTTCGTACTGGACAGGGAATAGGGACGAGCAGTACTTC. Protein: CASSISYWTGNRDEQYF.

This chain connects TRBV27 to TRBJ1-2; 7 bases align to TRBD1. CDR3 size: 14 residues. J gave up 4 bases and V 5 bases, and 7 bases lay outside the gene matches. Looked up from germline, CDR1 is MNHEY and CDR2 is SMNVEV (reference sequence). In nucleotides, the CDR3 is TGTGCCAGCAGTCACGGGAGGGACAGCTATGGCTACACCTTC. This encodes CASSHGRDSYGYTF.

CDR3 DNA: TGTGCCAGCAGCCTCGGGACAGCGCTACAAGAGACCCAGTACTTC. Amino acids: CASSLGTALQETQYF. This chain uses TRBV14 with TRBJ2-5; 7 positions match TRBD1. Losses at the gene ends were 4 bases for V and 2 bases for J; bases not matched to a gene: 7. In germline, CDR1 is SGHDN, CDR2 FVKESK. There are 15 residues in the CDR3.

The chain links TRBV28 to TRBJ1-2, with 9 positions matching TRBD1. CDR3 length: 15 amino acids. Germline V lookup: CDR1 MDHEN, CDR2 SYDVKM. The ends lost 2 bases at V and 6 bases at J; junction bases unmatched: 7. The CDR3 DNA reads TGTGCCAGCAGTTTAACAGGGGGCGAGTGGGATGGCTACACCTTC. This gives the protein CASSLTGGEWDGYTF.

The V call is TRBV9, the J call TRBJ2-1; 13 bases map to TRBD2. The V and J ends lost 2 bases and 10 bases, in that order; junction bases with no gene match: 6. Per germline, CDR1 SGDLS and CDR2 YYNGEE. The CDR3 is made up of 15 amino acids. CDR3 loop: CASSVGLAGEGEQFF. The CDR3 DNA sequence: TGTGCCAGCAGCGTTGGACTAGCGGGAGAGGGCGAGCAGTTCTTC.

For the CDR3, the DNA is TGCGCCAGCAGCTCCCCTACTAGCGGGAGGCTCAATGAGCAGTTCTTC. Its translation is CASSSPTSGRLNEQFF. J is TRBJ2-1 and V is TRBV4-1, with TRBD2 matching 12 bases. Germline assignment: CDR1 MGHRA and CDR2 YSYEKL. CDR3 size: 16 residues. Trimming cost V 5 bases and J 6 bases; bases outside gene matches: 8.

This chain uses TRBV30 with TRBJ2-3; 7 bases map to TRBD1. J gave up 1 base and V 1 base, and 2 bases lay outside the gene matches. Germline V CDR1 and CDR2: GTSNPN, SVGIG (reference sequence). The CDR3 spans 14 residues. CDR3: CAWSAGQGTDTQYF. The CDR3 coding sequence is TGTGCCTGGAGTGCTGGACAGGGCACAGATACGCAGTATTTT.

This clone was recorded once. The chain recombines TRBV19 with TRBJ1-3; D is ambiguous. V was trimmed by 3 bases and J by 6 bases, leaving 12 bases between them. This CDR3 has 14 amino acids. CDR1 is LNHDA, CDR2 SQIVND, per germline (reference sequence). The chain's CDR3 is CASSIRVRENTIYF. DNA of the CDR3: TGTGCCAGTAGTATCCGGGTACGCGAAAACACCATATATTTT.

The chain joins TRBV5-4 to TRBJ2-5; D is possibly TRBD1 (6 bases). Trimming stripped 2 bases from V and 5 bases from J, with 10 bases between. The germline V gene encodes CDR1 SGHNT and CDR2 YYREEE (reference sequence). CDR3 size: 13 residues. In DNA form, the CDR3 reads TGTGCCAGCAGCTTCAGGGGTTGGGAGACCCAGTACTTC. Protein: CASSFRGWETQYF.

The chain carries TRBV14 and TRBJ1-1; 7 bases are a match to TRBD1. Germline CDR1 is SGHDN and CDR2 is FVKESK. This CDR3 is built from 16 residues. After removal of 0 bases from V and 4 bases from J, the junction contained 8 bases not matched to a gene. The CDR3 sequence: CASSQERRAGGTEAFF. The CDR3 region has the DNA TGTGCCAGCAGCCAAGAAAGGAGGGCAGGGGGCACTGAAGCTTTCTTT.

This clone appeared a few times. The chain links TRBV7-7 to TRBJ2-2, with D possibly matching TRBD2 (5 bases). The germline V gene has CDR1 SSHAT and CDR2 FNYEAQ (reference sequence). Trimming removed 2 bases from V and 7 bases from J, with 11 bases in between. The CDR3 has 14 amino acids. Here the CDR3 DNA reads TGTGCCAGCAGCTTAATTGAGGGTAGCGGGGAGCTGTTTTTT. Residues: CASSLIEGSGELFF.

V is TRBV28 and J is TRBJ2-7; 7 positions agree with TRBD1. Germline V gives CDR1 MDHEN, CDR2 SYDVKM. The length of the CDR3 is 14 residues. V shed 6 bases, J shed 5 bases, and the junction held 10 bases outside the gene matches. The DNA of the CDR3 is TGTGCCAGCAGATCCGAAAGGGGGCGGGACGAGCAGTACTTC. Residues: CASRSERGRDEQYF.

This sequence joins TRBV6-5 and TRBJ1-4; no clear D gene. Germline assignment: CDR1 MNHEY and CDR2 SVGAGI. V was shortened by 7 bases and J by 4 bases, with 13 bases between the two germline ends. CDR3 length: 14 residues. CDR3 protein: CASKGLGINEKLFF. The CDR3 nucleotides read TGTGCCAGCAAAGGACTGGGGATTAATGAAAAACTGTTTTTT.

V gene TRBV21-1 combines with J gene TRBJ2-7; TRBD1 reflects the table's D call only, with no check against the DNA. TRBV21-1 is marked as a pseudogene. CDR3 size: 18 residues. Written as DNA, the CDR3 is TGTGCCAGCAGCAAGTGGGCATGCCGGGACAGGGGATACTACGAGCAGTACTTC. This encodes CASSKWACRDRGYYEQYF.

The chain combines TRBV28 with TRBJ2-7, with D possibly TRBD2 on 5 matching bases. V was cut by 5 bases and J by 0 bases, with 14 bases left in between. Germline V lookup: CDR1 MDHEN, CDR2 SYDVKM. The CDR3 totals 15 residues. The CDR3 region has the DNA TGTGCCAGCAGTATCTCAAGCGGTAACTCCTACGAGCAGTACTTC. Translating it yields CASSISSGNSYEQYF.

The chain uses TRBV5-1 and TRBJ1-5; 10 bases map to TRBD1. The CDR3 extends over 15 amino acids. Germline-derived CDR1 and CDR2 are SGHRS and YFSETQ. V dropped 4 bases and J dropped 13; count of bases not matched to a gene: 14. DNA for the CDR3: TGCGCCAGCAGCCTCGCCGGGACAGGGGTGGAAAGTCAGCATTTT. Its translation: CASSLAGTGVESQHF.

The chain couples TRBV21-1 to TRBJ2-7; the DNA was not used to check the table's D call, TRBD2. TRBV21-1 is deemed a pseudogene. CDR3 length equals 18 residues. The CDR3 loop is CASSKLFRRTASCYEQYF. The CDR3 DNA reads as TGTGCCAGCAGCAAACTGTTCCGAAGGACTGCCTCCTGCTACGAGCAGTACTTC.

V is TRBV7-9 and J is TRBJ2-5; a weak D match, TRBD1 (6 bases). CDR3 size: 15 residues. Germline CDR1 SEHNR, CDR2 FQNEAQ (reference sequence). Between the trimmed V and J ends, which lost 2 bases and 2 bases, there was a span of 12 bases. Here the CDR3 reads CASSLLDRFQETQYF. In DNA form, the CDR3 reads TGTGCCAGCAGCTTACTCGACAGGTTTCAAGAGACCCAGTACTTC.